This record looks at one T cell receptor (beta chain) sequence and its context. Its matching antigen is unknown. Clones were sequenced by immunoSEQ multiplex PCR, and TCRdb holds only the in-frame ones, with some missing. The table records tens of thousands of clones, about four fifths of them present only once. The CDR3 covers 11 residues. Trimming cost V 4 bases and J 2 bases, with 5 bases left between them. CDR1 SQVTM and CDR2 ANQGSEA come from the germline V gene. This record comes from a study of PD-1 blockade in mismatch repair-deficient tumors. Study information: Patients had about 13 mismatch repair-deficient cancer types and were previously treated and progressing.

TCR sequencing covered three patients who responded to pembrolizumab. Regarding the study as a whole: After pembrolizumab, tumor-resident clones rose rapidly, then generally contracted before radiologic responses.

The clonotype was recovered from an adult with mismatch repair-deficient cancer. The chain links TRBV29-1 to TRBJ1-2; D gene unclear. The sequencing here drew on peripheral blood, taken 4 weeks after starting pembrolizumab. The CDR3, as DNA: TGCAGCGTTGCAGAAAACTATGGCTACACCTTC. This encodes CSVAENYGYTF.